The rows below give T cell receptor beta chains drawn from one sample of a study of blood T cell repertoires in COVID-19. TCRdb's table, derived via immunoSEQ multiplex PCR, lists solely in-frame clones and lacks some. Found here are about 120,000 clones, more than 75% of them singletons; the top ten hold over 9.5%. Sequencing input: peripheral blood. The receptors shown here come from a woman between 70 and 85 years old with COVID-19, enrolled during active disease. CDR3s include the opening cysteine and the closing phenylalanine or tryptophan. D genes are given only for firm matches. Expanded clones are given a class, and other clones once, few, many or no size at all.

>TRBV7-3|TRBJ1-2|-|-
TGTGCCAGCAGCTCATCCCCTGACAGCTATGGCTACACCTTC
CASSSSPDSYGYTF
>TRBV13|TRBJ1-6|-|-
TGTGCCAGCAGCTTAGAGGGGGAAAATTCACCCCTCCACTTT
CASSLEGENSPLHF
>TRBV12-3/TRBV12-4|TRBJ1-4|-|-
TGTGCCAGCACCCCAAGGACAGATGAAAAACTGTTTTTT
CASTPRTDEKLFF
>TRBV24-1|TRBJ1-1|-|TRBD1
TGTGCCACGTCCGGGACAGGACCGACTGAAGCTTTCTTT
CATSGTGPTEAFF
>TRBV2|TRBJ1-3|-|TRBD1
TGTGCCAGCAGTGACACCGGGACAGGGGTCCAAAACACCATATATTTT
CASSDTGTGVQNTIYF
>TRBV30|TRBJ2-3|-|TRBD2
TGTGCCTCCGGGACTAGCGGGGGCGGGTGGGATACGCAGTATTTT
CASGTSGGGWDTQYF
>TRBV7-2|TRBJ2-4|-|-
TGTGCCAGCAGCCCCACCCCATGGGGGCGCGAAAACATTCAGTACTTC
CASSPTPWGRENIQYF
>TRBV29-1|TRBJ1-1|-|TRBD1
TGCAGCGTTGAAGTGGACAGGGGGAACACTGAAGCTTTCTTT
CSVEVDRGNTEAFF
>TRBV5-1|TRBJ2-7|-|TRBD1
TGCGCCAGCAGCTTGATGACAGGGTTAGGGTACGAGCAGTACTTC
CASSLMTGLGYEQYF
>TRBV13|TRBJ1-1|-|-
TGTGCCAGCAGCTTAAGGGCAGGGGCGCCCTACACTGAAGCTTTCTTT
CASSLRAGAPYTEAFF
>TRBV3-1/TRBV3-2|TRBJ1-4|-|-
TGTGCCAGCAGCCCGGGGAGGCAACTGTTTTTT
CASSPGRQLFF
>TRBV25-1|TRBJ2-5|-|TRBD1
TGTGCCAGCAGTGACGATCCACAGGGGGAGACCCAGTACTTC
CASSDDPQGETQYF
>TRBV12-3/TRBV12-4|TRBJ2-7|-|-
TGTGCCAGCAGTTTAAGGGAGGACGAGCAGTACTTC
CASSLREDEQYF
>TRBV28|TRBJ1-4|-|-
TGTGCCAGCCGGCGGGGCGGTAATGAAAAACTGTTTTTT
CASRRGGNEKLFF
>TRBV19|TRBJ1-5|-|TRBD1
TGTGCCAGTAGTATGGCAGGGGGAAGCAGTCAGCCCCAGCATTTT
CASSMAGGSSQPQHF
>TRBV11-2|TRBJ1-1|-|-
TGTGCCAGCAGCTTCGGGACGGGGGGGTCGGGTGAAGCTTTCTTT
CASSFGTGGSGEAFF
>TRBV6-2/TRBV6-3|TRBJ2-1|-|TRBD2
TGTGCCAGCAGTTCGCGGGGGGACTACAATGAGCAGTTCTTC
CASSSRGDYNEQFF
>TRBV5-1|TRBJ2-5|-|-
TGCGCCAGCAGCTTTCCGAGTGGGGGGGCCGCGGAGACCCAGTACTTC
CASSFPSGGAAETQYF
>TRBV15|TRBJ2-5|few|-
TGTGCCACCAGCACAACAGAAGTTACCCAGTACTTC
CATSTTEVTQYF
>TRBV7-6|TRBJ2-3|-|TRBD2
TGTGCCAGCAGCGCGGGACTAGCCCAATCTAGCACAGATACGCAGTATTTT
CASSAGLAQSSTDTQYF
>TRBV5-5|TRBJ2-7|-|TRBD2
TGTGCCAGCGGCAGACGGGGGGGCGACGAGCAGTACTTC
CASGRRGGDEQYF
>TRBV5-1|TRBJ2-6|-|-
TGCGCCAGCAGCTTGACAGCAGACTCTGGGGCCAACGTCCTGACTTTC
CASSLTADSGANVLTF
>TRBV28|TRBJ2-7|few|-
TGTGCGACTGGGGTCCCCGGAGGCTACGAGCAGTACTTC
CATGVPGGYEQYF
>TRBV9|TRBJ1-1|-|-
TGTGCCAGCAGCGTAATAGACATTCAGAACACTGAAGCTTTCTTT
CASSVIDIQNTEAFF
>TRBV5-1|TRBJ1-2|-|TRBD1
TGCGCCAGCAGCTGGGACAGGGATGGCTACACCTTC
CASSWDRDGYTF
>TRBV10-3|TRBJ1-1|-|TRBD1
TGTGCCATCAGTGAGTCGGAGGGACAGGGACGAACTGAAGCTTTCTTT
CAISESEGQGRTEAFF
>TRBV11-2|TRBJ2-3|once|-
TGTGCCAGCAGCTTAGTTGGGGGCGGCCCCAGCACAGATACGCAGTATTTT
CASSLVGGGPSTDTQYF
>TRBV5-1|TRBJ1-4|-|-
TGCGCCAGCAGCTTGGAACCGGTTTCAACTAATGAAAAACTGTTTTTT
CASSLEPVSTNEKLFF
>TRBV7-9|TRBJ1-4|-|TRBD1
TGTGCCAGCAGAGGGACAGGGGCAAATGAAAAACTGTTTTTT
CASRGTGANEKLFF
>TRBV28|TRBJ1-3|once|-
TGTGCCAGCAGAGGGTCGGGGTCTGGAAACACCATATATTTT
CASRGSGSGNTIYF
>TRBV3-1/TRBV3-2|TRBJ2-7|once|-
TGTGCCAGCAGCTCTAGAGGTAGACTCTCCTATTACGAGCAGTACTTC
CASSSRGRLSYYEQYF
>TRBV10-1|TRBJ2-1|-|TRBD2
TGCGCCAGCAGCAATAGCGGGGGGGCCTCGAATGAGCAGTTCTTC
CASSNSGGASNEQFF
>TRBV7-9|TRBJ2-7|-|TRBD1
TGTGCCCCACCCGGGACAGGGTACGAGCAGTACTTC
CAPPGTGYEQYF
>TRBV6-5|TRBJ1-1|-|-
TGTGCCAGCAGTTACCCCGGACAGATGAACACTGAAGCTTTCTTT
CASSYPGQMNTEAFF
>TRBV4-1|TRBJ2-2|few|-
TGCGCCAGCAGCCAAGAGGCAGATTATTCGAACACCGGGGAGCTGTTTTTT
CASSQEADYSNTGELFF
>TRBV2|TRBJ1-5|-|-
TGTGCCAGCAGTCGAGACAGGAACAATCAGCCCCAGCATTTT
CASSRDRNNQPQHF
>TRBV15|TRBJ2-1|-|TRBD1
TGTGCCACCAGCAGAGAAGTACAGGGGGATTACAATGAGCAGTTCTTC
CATSREVQGDYNEQFF
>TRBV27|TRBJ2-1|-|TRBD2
TGTGCCAGTAAGACCCCGGGACTAGCATATGAGCAGTTCTTC
CASKTPGLAYEQFF
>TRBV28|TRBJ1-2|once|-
TGTGCCAGCAGTTTTTCATCAGGGCGGTATGGCTACACCTTC
CASSFSSGRYGYTF
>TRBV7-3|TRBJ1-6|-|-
TGTGCCAGCAGCCCGATCGGGGGAGGGAGCTCCTATAATTCACCCCTCCACTTT
CASSPIGGGSSYNSPLHF
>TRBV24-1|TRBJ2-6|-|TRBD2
TGTGCCACCATGGCTGGGAGGGCTGCTCCTGGGGCCAACGTCCTGACTTTC
CATMAGRAAPGANVLTF